This passage covers 19 T cell receptor beta chains from one sample sequenced in a study of cytomegalovirus exposure and HLA in healthy donors (dated by TCRdb to 2016 to 2017). Library prep was done by the immunoSEQ multiplex PCR assay. For the multiplex PCR, a mixture combining 60 forward primers for TCR Vbeta segments and 13 reverse primers for TCR Jbeta segments was used. The clones in this table, taken by TCRdb from immuneACCESS, are in-frame only. Not every clone is retained; where verified, under half of the shortfall comes from an unresolved V gene, and the cause of the rest is unknown. The sample records more than 150,000 clones, over 70% of which are singletons. Around 3.2% of the sample is in the top ten clones. Sample: PBMCs. These receptors came from a woman between 45 and 60 years old in good health and CMV-seropositive.

This chain joins TRBV7-2 and TRBJ1-5; 7 bases are a match to TRBD1. The CDR3 length is 14 residues. V shed 5 bases and J 2 bases; nucleotides not matched to a gene: 3. Germline CDR1 and CDR2: SGHTA and FQGNSA. The CDR3 here is CASSPTGGNQPQHF. CDR3 nucleotides: TGTGCCAGCAGCCCCACAGGGGGCAATCAGCCCCAGCATTTT.

With regard to this clone: At one end, the junction sequence differs from germline, possibly due to a read error. The chain uses TRBV30 and TRBJ2-6; D perhaps matches TRBD1 (5 bases). The germline V gene has CDR1 GTSNPN and CDR2 SVGIG (reference sequence). The CDR3 contains 12 residues. The CDR3 here is CAWLSGANGLTF. The CDR3 coding sequence is TGTGCCTGGCTCTCTGGGGCCAACGGCCTGACTTTC. Full variable domain (remainder filled in from reference TRBV30 and TRBJ2-6): SQTIHQWPATLVQPVGSPLSLECTVEGTSNPNLYWYRQAAGRGLQLLFYSVGIGQISSEVPQNLSASRPQDRQFILSSKKLLLSDSGFYLCAWLSGANGLTFGAGSRLTVL.

The chain couples TRBV9 to TRBJ1-2; TRBD1 matches at 12 bases. V was pared by 3 bases and J by 7 bases, with 7 bases of the junction left unmatched. The CDR3 consists of 15 residues. The V gene's germline CDR1 is SGDLS and CDR2 YYNGEE. The CDR3: CASSAGTGGAFGYTF. The CDR3 nucleotides read TGTGCCAGCAGCGCGGGGACAGGGGGCGCTTTTGGCTACACCTTC.

The chain is built from TRBV6-1 and TRBJ2-5, with D uncertain. The V and J ends lost 8 bases and 5 bases respectively, with 15 bases between them. The length of the CDR3 is 13 residues. Per germline, CDR1 MNHNS and CDR2 SASEGT. The DNA of the CDR3 is TGTGCCAGCGGGCAGGTGGTATATGAGACCCAGTACTTC. It encodes CASGQVVYETQYF.

The genes are TRBV11-3 and TRBJ2-5; 15 bases map to TRBD2. In germline, CDR1 is SGHNT, CDR2 YENEEA. Trimming cost V 3 bases and J 2 bases; bases outside gene matches: 7. The CDR3 sequence is 18 residues long. The CDR3 reads CASSLGLAGGLTQETQYF. Here the CDR3 DNA reads TGTGCCAGCAGCTTGGGACTAGCGGGAGGTCTAACACAAGAGACCCAGTACTTC.

This clone has just one count. The chain joins TRBV2 to TRBJ2-5; TRBD1 matches at 11 bases. Germline V gene lookup returns CDR1 SNHLY and CDR2 FYNNEI. There are 14 residues in the CDR3. Unmatched junction bases numbered 7, after V lost 8 bases and J lost 5 bases. CDR3 amino acids: CASYGQGAIETQYF. The CDR3 DNA is TGTGCCAGCTACGGACAGGGGGCGATTGAGACCCAGTACTTC. Filled out from reference TRBV2 and TRBJ2-5, the complete variable domain reads EPEVTQTPSHQVTQMGQEVILRCVPISNHLYFYWYRQILGQKVEFLVSFYNNEISEKSEIFDDQFSVERPDGSNFTLKIRSTKLEDSAMYFCASYGQGAIETQYFGPGTRLLVL.

The rearrangement links TRBV19 to TRBJ1-2; D is unresolved. Trimming left V 3 bases short and J 1 base short, with 12 bases between. This CDR3 has 15 amino acids. From germline, CDR1 is LNHDA and CDR2 SQIVND (reference sequence). The DNA for the CDR3 is TGTGCCAGTAGTATTTCCTTCGGAGGTAACTATGGCTACACCTTC. Protein product: CASSISFGGNYGYTF.

The genes are TRBV6-1 and TRBJ1-5; D call uncertain. CDR3 size: 14 residues. The germline V gene has CDR1 MNHNS and CDR2 SASEGT. The ends were cut back, 3 bases at V and 5 bases at J, with 11 bases in the middle. CDR3 coding DNA: TGTGCCAGCAGTGAGGGAGTCCCGGATCAGCCCCAGCATTTT. It is translated as CASSEGVPDQPQHF.

The CDR3 sequence is CASSIGDKAEAFF. In nucleotides, the CDR3 is TGTGCCAGTAGTATAGGAGACAAGGCTGAAGCTTTCTTT. The chain is built from TRBV19 and TRBJ1-1; D gene unclear. V shed 1 base and J shed 6 bases, with 9 bases lying between them. CDR1 is LNHDA and CDR2 is SQIVND in the germline V gene (reference sequence). The CDR3 consists of 13 residues. Combining the CDR3 with reference TRBV19 and TRBJ1-1 gives the whole variable domain DGGITQSPKYLFRKEGQNVTLSCEQNLNHDAMYWYRQDPGQGLRLIYYSQIVNDFQKGDIAEGYSVSREKKESFPLTVTSAQKNPTAFYLCASSIGDKAEAFFGQGTRLTVV.

This chain connects TRBV23-1 to TRBJ1-5; D unclear. TRBV23-1 is assigned to the ORF class and has an uncertain function. CDR3 length: 16 amino acids. V dropped 6 bases and J dropped 4 bases, with 19 bases sitting between them. The CDR3 here is CASSPVIFRGNQPQHF. The DNA for the CDR3 is TGCGCCAGCAGCCCAGTCATATTCCGAGGAAATCAGCCCCAGCATTTT.

V and J are TRBV10-1 and TRBJ2-6, with 12 bases lining up with TRBD1. The CDR3 loop spans 18 amino acids. From germline, CDR1 is WNHNN and CDR2 SYGVQD (reference sequence). Trimming took 6 bases from V and 0 from J; bases not matched to a gene: 6. DNA for the CDR3: TGCGCCAGCAGAGGGGACAGGGGGCGCATCTCTGGGGCCAACGTCCTGACTTTC. It encodes CASRGDRGRISGANVLTF.

V usage is TRBV5-6 and J usage is TRBJ2-2; 8 bases are shared with TRBD1. The CDR3 contains 15 residues. Germline-derived CDR1 and CDR2 are SGHDT and YYEEEE. V lost 3 bases to trimming and J lost 3 bases; unmatched junction nucleotides: 4. For the CDR3, the DNA is TGTGCCAGCAGCTCACTGACAGGGGACACCGGGGAGCTGTTTTTT. Translated, it gives CASSSLTGDTGELFF.

This clone was seen only once. Sequence at one end of the junction differs from germline and may be a read error. The chain employs TRBV6-5 and TRBJ1-2; a possible D gene is TRBD1 (6 bases). The CDR3 consists of 12 residues. In germline, CDR1 is MNHEY, CDR2 SVGAGI. This CDR3 is CASSGLQQGPKF. CDR3 sequence (DNA): TGTGCCAGCAGTGGCCTCCAACAGGGCCCAAAGTTC.

This clone was seen only once. The junction shows a germline mismatch at one end, possibly a read error. The V and J genes are TRBV5-1 and TRBJ2-1; no reliable D call. The length of the CDR3 is 14 residues. Per the germline V gene, CDR1 is SGHRS and CDR2 is YFSETQ. For the CDR3, the DNA is TGTGCCAGCAGCCCTACCCCGGGCTACAATGAGCAGTTCTTC. It codes for CASSPTPGYNEQFF.

This sequence joins TRBV5-1 and TRBJ2-5, with D perhaps TRBD2 (6 bases). Germline V gives CDR1 SGHRS, CDR2 YFSETQ. This CDR3 spans 13 amino acids. The V and J ends lost 5 bases and 5 bases respectively, with 13 bases between them. Here the CDR3 reads CASRDGAGETQYF. DNA for the CDR3: TGCGCCAGCAGGGACGGCGCGGGGGAGACCCAGTACTTC. Supplemented by reference TRBV5-1 and TRBJ2-5, the full variable domain reads KAGVTQTPRYLIKTRGQQVTLSCSPISGHRSVSWYQQTPGQGLQFLFEYFSETQRNKGNFPGRFSGRQFSNSRSEMNVSTLELGDSALYLCASRDGAGETQYFGPGTRLLVL.

V and J are TRBV25-1 and TRBJ2-3; TRBD2 is a possible D gene (6 bases). This CDR3 has 16 residues. The V gene lost 5 bases and the J gene lost 4 bases, with 19 bases spanning the gap. Per germline, CDR1 MGHDK and CDR2 SYGVNS. The chain's CDR3 is CASSPDTGLPADTQYF. CDR3 nucleotides: TGTGCCAGCAGTCCCGATACGGGACTCCCAGCAGATACGCAGTATTTT.

The V and J genes are TRBV29-1 and TRBJ2-7; the D gene is possibly TRBD2 (6 bases). This CDR3 contains 13 residues. Germline V gene sequence: CDR1 SQVTM, CDR2 ANQGSEA. Trimming removed 4 bases at V and 7 bases at J, with 17 bases between. CDR3 sequence: CSVAERGLFEQYF. CDR3 DNA: TGCAGCGTTGCCGAAAGGGGACTTTTTGAGCAGTACTTC.

This clone has just a few counts. The genes are TRBV6-1 and TRBJ2-7; D may be TRBD1 (8 bases). The CDR3 has 14 residues. Deletions cut 6 bases from V and 3 bases from J, with 15 bases between. Germline V gene data show CDR1 as MNHNS and CDR2 as SASEGT. Here the CDR3 DNA reads TGTGCCAGCAGACTGACAGGGGAGGGCTACGAGCAGTACTTC. This codes for CASRLTGEGYEQYF.

The chain recombines TRBV7-2 with TRBJ1-2; tentatively, D is TRBD1 (5 bases). The CDR3 runs 14 residues. V was clipped by 0 bases and J by 7 bases, with 12 bases between them. Germline V CDR1 and CDR2: SGHTA, FQGNSA. The CDR3 protein is CASSLAGGEGGYTF. CDR3 DNA: TGTGCCAGCAGCTTAGCGGGAGGGGAGGGTGGCTACACCTTC.